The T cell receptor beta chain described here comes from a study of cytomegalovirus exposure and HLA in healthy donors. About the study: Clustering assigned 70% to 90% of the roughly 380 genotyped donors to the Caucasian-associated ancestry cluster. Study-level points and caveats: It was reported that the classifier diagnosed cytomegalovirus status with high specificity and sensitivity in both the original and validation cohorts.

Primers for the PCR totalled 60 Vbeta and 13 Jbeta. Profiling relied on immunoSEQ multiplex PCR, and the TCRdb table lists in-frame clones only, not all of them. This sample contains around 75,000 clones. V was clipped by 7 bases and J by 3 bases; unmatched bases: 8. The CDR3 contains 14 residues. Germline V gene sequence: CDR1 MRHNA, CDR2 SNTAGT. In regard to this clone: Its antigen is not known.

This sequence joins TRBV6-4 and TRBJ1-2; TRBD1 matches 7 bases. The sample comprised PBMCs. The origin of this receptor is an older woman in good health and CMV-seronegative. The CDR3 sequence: CASKGQTFDYGYTF. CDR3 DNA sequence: TGTGCCAGCAAGGGACAGACTTTTGACTATGGCTACACCTTC.